Here is one TCR beta chain with its context. Antigen specificity is unknown. Next came a second PCR, run for 7 to 11 cycles, which used a sample-barcoded 5' primer along with a J-beta primer mix. TCRdb reanalysed the 5' RACE reads using MiXCR and keeps one entry per CDR3 protein. The sample records some 900,000 distinct CDR3 sequences, 45% to 50% being singletons. The extraction recovered at least 5.5 micrograms of total RNA per sample. This record comes from a study of blood T cells in healthy people across ages. Study-wide results and caveats: For the donors, CMV status was unknown and possibly confounded expanded clonotype changes. Relative to aged donors, long-lived donors carried more naive CD4+ cells and displayed higher diversity. Unsorted PBMC input precluded a conclusive naive versus antigen-experienced comparison.

V lost 2 bases and J lost 5, with 15 bases in between. This CDR3 is 15 amino acids long. CDR1 and CDR2 from the germline V gene are PRHDT and FYEKMQ (reference sequence). This TCR derives from a man aged 25-45 years in good health. The rearrangement links TRBV13 to TRBJ1-1; tentative D call: TRBD1 (5 bases). The sequenced material came from blood. As DNA, the CDR3 is TGTGCCAGCAGCTTATGGGGCGGGGTGGGGACTGAAGCTTTCTTT. This translates into CASSLWGGVGTEAFF.